This T cell receptor (beta chain) was identified in a study of PD-1 blockade in classical Hodgkin lymphoma. Study conclusions and caveats: Newly diagnosed and completely responding patients shared comparable baseline diversity.

Remarks on this clone: The target antigen is unknown.

Every patient had relapsed following autologous stem cell transplantation, and cohorts differed in brentuximab vedotin exposure. The germline V and J ends were trimmed by 4 bases and 10 bases, with 19 bases remaining between them. Per germline, CDR1 SGHVS and CDR2 FQNEAQ. This CDR3 has 15 amino acids. Libraries were prepared by immunoSEQ multiplex PCR; TCRdb keeps only in-frame clonotypes and omits some of them. The sample has approximately 79,000 clones; about 93% are singletons. The sample consisted of peripheral blood mononuclear cells (PBMCs), taken before the second cycle of nivolumab. The chain is built from TRBV7-8 and TRBJ2-2; weak D call: TRBD2 (5 bases). This TCR derives from a human donor with classical Hodgkin lymphoma. CDR3: CASSSRAVTAVELFF. The CDR3 bases are TGTGCCAGCAGCTCAAGAGCGGTCACTGCGGTGGAGCTGTTTTTT.